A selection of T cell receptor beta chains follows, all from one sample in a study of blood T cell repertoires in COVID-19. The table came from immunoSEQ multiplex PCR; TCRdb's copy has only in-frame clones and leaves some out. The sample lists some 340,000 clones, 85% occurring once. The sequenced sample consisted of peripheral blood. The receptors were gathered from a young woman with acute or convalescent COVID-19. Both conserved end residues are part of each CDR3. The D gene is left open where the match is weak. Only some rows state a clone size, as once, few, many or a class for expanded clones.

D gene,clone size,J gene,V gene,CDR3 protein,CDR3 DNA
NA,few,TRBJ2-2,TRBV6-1,CASSETSNEAGELFF,TGTGCCAGCAGTGAAACGTCTAATGAGGCCGGGGAGCTGTTTTTT
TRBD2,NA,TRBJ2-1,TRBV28,CASSFILRLGGRAYNEQFF,TGTGCCAGCAGTTTCATCCTAAGGCTAGGCGGGAGAGCCTACAATGAGCAGTTCTTC
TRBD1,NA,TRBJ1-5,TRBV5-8,CASSFGTGMSQPQHF,TGTGCCAGCAGCTTCGGGACAGGGATGAGTCAGCCCCAGCATTTT
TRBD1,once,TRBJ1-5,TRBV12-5,CASGTGQGPFQPQHF,TGTGCTAGTGGTACTGGACAGGGACCCTTTCAGCCCCAGCATTTT
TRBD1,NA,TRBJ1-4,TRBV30,CAWSTTGGYEKLFF,TGTGCCTGGAGCACGACAGGGGGCTATGAAAAACTGTTTTTT
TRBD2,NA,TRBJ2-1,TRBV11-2,CASSLRLAGGWSSYNEQFF,TGTGCCAGCAGCCTAAGACTAGCGGGGGGATGGAGCTCCTACAATGAGCAGTTCTTC
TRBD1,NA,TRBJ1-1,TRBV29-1,CSSRQGNTEAFF,TGCAGCTCCCGACAGGGGAACACTGAAGCTTTCTTT
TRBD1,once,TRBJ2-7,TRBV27,CASSLLWDSSRYEQYF,TGTGCCAGCAGTTTATTGTGGGACAGCAGTAGATACGAGCAGTACTTC
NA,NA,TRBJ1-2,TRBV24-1,CATSDPGHGYTF,TGTGCCACCAGTGATCCGGGACACGGCTACACCTTC
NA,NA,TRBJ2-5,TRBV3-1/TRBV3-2,CASSFGETQYF,TGTGCCAGCAGCTTCGGGGAGACCCAGTACTTC
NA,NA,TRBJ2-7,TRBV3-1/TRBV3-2,CASSQDESLAYEQYF,TGTGCCAGCAGCCAAGATGAGAGCCTTGCCTACGAGCAGTACTTC
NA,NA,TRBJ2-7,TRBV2,CASSVIQGPYEQYF,TGTGCCAGCAGTGTTATACAGGGACCCTACGAGCAGTACTTC
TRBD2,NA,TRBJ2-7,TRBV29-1,CSVEDLAGGPREQYF,TGCAGCGTTGAAGATCTAGCGGGAGGGCCGAGGGAGCAGTACTTC
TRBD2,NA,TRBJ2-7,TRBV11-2,CASSLGEGGPMSYEQYF,TGTGCCAGCAGCTTAGGGGAGGGTGGACCGATGTCCTACGAGCAGTACTTC
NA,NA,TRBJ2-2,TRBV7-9,CASTFSLVPGELFF,TGTGCCAGCACCTTCTCTCTAGTTCCCGGGGAGCTGTTTTTT
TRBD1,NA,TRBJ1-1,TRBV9,CASSTTGGREEAFF,TGTGCCAGCAGCACAACAGGGGGCAGGGAGGAAGCTTTCTTT
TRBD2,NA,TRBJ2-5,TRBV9,CASSLALAGGETQYF,TGTGCCAGCAGCCTGGCACTAGCGGGAGGGGAGACCCAGTACTTC
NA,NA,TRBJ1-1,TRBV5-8,CASTPGAVEAFF,TGTGCCAGCACCCCTGGGGCAGTGGAAGCTTTCTTT
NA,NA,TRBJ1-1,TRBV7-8,CASSPAGQNTEAFF,TGTGCCAGCAGCCCAGCCGGACAGAACACTGAAGCTTTCTTT
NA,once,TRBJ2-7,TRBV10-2,CASTDSYEQYF,TGCGCCTCGACAGATTCCTACGAGCAGTACTTC
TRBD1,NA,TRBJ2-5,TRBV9,CASSPRTGQGDQETQYF,TGTGCCAGCAGCCCGAGAACGGGACAGGGGGACCAAGAGACCCAGTACTTC
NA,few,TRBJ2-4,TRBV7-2,CASSGDPGGAKNIQYF,TGTGCCAGCAGCGGGGACCCCGGGGGAGCCAAAAACATTCAGTACTTC
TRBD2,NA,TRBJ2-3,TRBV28,CASSGTSGTWGTDTQYF,TGTGCCAGCAGCGGGACTAGCGGGACATGGGGGACAGATACGCAGTATTTT